These T cell receptor beta chains were read from a single sample in a study of tumor and adjacent non-tumor tissue in lung cancer. One entry per CDR3 protein results from TCRdb running MiXCR on the multiplex PCR reads. The table includes under 250,000 distinct CDR3 sequences, 70% to 75% detected once. The sample taken for sequencing was lung tumor tissue. These receptors were collected from a man aged 55 to 70 with non-small cell lung cancer. Each CDR3 is given with its conserved first and last residue. D genes are given only for firm matches. Clone size is stated in some rows and not others, as once, few, many or a class when expanded.

clone size,CDR3 length,V gene,D gene,J gene,CDR3 protein,CDR3 DNA
NA,15,TRBV4-2,NA,TRBJ1-1,CPSSQDPDSSTEAFF,TGTCCCAGCAGCCAAGATCCTGATAGCAGCACTGAAGCTTTCTTT
NA,14,TRBV10-2,NA,TRBJ2-3,CTSKMQDISDTHYF,TGCACCAGCAAAATGCAAGATATCTCAGATACGCACTATTTT
NA,12,TRBV11-2,NA,TRBJ2-7,CASSPASYEQYF,TGTGCCAGCAGCCCAGCGTCCTACGAGCAGTACTTC
few,16,TRBV20-1,NA,TRBJ1-6,CSARSGHMGNNSPLHF,TGCAGTGCTAGGTCGGGACACATGGGAAATAATTCACCCCTCCACTTT
many,12,TRBV29-1,TRBD1,TRBJ2-2,CSVQGATGELFF,TGCAGCGTCCAGGGGGCGACCGGGGAGCTGTTTTTT
few,14,TRBV6-2/TRBV6-3,TRBD1,TRBJ2-3,CASNRGQPTDTQYF,TGTGCCAGCAACCGGGGACAGCCCACAGATACGCAGTATTTT
NA,17,TRBV6-2/TRBV6-3,TRBD1,TRBJ2-6,CTSRTGQGADGTNVLTF,TGTACCAGCAGAACGGGACAGGGGGCCGACGGGACCAACGTCCTGACTTTC
few,15,TRBV7-2,NA,TRBJ1-4,CASSLGGIYGEKLFF,TGTGCCAGCAGCTTAGGAGGTATCTACGGCGAAAAACTGTTTTTT
once,17,TRBV11-1,NA,TRBJ2-1,CASSLSRLVGGNNEHFF,TGTGCCAGCAGCCTATCTCGGCTTGTGGGAGGCAACAATGAGCACTTCTTC
NA,15,TRBV4-1,NA,TRBJ2-7,CASSPSPGSTDEQYF,TGCGCCAGCAGCCCGTCCCCTGGGTCTACTGACGAGCAGTACTTC
NA,15,TRBV5-4,NA,TRBJ2-5,CASSLKRELEETQYF,TGTGCCAGCAGCTTGAAACGGGAGCTGGAGGAGACCCAGTACTTC
NA,13,TRBV10-1,TRBD1,TRBJ2-7,CASRGQRAYEQYF,TGCGCCAGCAGGGGACAGAGGGCATACGAGCAGTACTTT
NA,15,TRBV10-1,NA,TRBJ2-2,CASSDEAGVNGELLF,TGCGCCAGCAGTGATGAGGCAGGGGTCAACGGGGAGCTGTTATTT
few,14,TRBV5-1,NA,TRBJ2-3,CASSLGQSTDTQYF,TGCGCCAGCAGCTTGGGGCAGAGCACAGATACGCAGTATTTT
NA,14,TRBV6-5,NA,TRBJ2-5,CASGEGLTEDTQYF,TGTGCCAGCGGGGAAGGGTTGACCGAAGATACCCAGTACTTC
few,15,TRBV5-4,NA,TRBJ2-2,CASSFGVGGFGELFF,TGTGCCAGCAGCTTCGGGGTGGGAGGATTCGGGGAGCTGTTTTTT